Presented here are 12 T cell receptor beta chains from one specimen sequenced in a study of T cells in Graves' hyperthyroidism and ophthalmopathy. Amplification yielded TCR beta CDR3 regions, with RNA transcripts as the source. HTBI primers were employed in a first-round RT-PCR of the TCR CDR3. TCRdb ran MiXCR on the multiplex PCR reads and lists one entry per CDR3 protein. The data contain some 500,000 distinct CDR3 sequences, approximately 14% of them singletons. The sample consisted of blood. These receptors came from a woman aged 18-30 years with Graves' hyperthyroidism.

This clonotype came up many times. CDR3 coding DNA: TGTGCCACCAGTGATTTACAGGTGAACTATGGCTACACCTTC. This codes for CATSDLQVNYGYTF. V usage is TRBV24-1 and J usage is TRBJ1-2; D may be TRBD1 (5 bases). The CDR3 sequence is 14 residues long. Germline V gene sequence: CDR1 KGHDR, CDR2 SFDVKD. V was pared by 1 base and J by 2 bases, with 7 bases between.

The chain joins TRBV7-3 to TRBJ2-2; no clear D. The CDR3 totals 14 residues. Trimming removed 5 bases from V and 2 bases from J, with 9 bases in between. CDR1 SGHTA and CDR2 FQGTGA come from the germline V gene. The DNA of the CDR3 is TGTGCCAGCAGCCTGCCTTATAACACCGGGGAGCTGTTTTTT. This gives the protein CASSLPYNTGELFF.

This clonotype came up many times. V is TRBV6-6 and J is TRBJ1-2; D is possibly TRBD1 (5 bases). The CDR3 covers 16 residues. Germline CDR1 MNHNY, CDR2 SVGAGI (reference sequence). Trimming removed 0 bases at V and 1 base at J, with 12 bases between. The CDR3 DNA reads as TGTGCCAGCAGTTACTCGAAATTTGACAGTAACTATGGCTACACCTTC. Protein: CASSYSKFDSNYGYTF.

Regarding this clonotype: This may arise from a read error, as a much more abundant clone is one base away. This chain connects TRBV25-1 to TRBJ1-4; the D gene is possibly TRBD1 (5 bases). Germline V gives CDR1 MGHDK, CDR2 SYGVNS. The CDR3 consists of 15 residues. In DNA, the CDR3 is TGTGCCAGCAGTGAACCCCGCGGGGCTAATGAAAGACTGTTTTTT. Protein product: CASSEPRGANERLFF.

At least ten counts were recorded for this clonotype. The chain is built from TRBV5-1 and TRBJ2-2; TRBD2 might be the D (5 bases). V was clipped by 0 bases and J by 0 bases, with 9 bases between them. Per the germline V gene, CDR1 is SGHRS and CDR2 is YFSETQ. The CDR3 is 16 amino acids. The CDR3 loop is CASSLVPSSNTGELFF. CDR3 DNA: TGCGCCAGCAGCTTGGTTCCTAGCTCGAACACCGGGGAGCTGTTTTTT.

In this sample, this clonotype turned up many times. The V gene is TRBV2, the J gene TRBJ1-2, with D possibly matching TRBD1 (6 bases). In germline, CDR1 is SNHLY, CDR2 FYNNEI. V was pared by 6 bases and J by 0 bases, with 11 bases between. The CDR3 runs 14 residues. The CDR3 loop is CASSRTVTNYGYTF. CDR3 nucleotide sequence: TGTGCCAGCAGCCGGACAGTCACTAACTATGGCTACACCTTC. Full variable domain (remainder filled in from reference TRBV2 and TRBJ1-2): EPEVTQTPSHQVTQMGQEVILRCVPISNHLYFYWYRQILGQKVEFLVSFYNNEISEKSEIFDDQFSVERPDGSNFTLKIRSTKLEDSAMYFCASSRTVTNYGYTFGSGTRLTVV.

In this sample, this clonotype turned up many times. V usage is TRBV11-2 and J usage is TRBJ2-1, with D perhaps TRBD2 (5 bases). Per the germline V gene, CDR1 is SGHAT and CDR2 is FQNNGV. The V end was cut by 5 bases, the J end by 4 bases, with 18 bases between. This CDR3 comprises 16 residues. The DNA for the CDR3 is TGTGCCAGCAGCCCGAACCGGGATTCCTTGTACAATGAGCAGTTCTTC. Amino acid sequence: CASSPNRDSLYNEQFF. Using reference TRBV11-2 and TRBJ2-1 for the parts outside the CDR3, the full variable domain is EAGVAQSPRYKIIEKRQSVAFWCNPISGHATLYWYQQILGQGPKLLIQFQNNGVVDDSQLPKDRFSAERLKGVDSTLKIQPAKLEDSAVYLCASSPNRDSLYNEQFFGPGTRLTVL.

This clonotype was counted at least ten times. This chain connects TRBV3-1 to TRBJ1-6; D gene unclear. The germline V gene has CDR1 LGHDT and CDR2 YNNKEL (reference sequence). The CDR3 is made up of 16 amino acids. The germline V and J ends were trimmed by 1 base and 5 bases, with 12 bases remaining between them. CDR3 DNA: TGTGCCAGCAGCCAAGGAATCTCCCCCAATAATTCACCCCTCCACTTT. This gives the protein CASSQGISPNNSPLHF.

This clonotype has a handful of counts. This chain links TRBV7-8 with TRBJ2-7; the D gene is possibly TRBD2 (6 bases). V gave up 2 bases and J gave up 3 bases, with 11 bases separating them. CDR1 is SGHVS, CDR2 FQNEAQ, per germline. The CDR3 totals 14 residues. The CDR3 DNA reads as TGTGCCAGCAGCTTATCGGCGACTAGCTACGAGCAGTACGTC. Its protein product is CASSLSATSYEQYV.

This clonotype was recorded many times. CDR3 in amino acids: CASSPRGRGYGYTF. CDR3 nucleotide sequence: TGTGCCAGCAGCCCCCGGGGGCGCGGCTATGGCTACACCTTC. V and J are TRBV3-1 and TRBJ1-2; D might be TRBD1 (6 bases). CDR3 size: 14 residues. CDR1 and CDR2 from the germline V gene are LGHDT and YNNKEL (reference sequence). V was shortened by 4 bases and J by 4 bases, with 13 bases between the two germline ends.

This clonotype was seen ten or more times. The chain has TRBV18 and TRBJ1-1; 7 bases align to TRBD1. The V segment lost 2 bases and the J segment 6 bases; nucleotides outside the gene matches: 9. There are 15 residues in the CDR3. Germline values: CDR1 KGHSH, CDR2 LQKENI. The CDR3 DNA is TGTGCCAGCTCACCATCGATGGAGGGGGCCGCTGAAGCTTTCTTT. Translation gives CASSPSMEGAAEAFF.

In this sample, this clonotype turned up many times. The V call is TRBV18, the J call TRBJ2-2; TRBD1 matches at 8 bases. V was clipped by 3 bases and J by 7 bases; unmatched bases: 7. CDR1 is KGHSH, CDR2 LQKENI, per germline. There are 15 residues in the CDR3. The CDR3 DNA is TGTGCCAGCTCACCGCTCGGACAGGGAGACGGGGAGCTGTTTTTT. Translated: CASSPLGQGDGELFF. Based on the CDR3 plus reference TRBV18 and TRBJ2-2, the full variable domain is NAGVMQNPRHLVRRRGQEARLRCSPMKGHSHVYWYRQLPEEGLKFMVYLQKENIIDESGMPKERFSAEFPKEGPSILRIQQVVRGDSAAYFCASSPLGQGDGELFFGEGSRLTVL.